This is a list of T cell receptor beta chains from one sample in a study of blood T cell repertoires in COVID-19. Using immunoSEQ multiplex PCR, the repertoire was profiled, and TCRdb retains in-frame clones only, with some absent. The sample shows around 93,000 clones, 85% to 90% of them seen only once. The sequenced material came from peripheral blood. The source is a human donor in a cohort sampled during active COVID-19. CDR3s include the opening cysteine and the closing phenylalanine or tryptophan. The D gene is left open where the match is weak. The size of a clone is reported for some rows only, either as once, few or many, or as a class for expanded clones.

v_call: TRBV14
d_call: TRBD2
clone_size: -
j_call: TRBJ2-3
cdr3_aa: CASSLGTSGYTQYF
cdr3_nt: TGTGCCAGCAGCCTTGGGACTAGCGGGTATACGCAGTATTTT

v_call: TRBV3-1/TRBV3-2
d_call: -
clone_size: once
j_call: TRBJ1-1
cdr3_aa: CASSHLKTRGEAFF
cdr3_nt: TGTGCCAGCAGCCACCTAAAGACCAGGGGAGAAGCTTTCTTT

v_call: TRBV18
d_call: TRBD1
clone_size: -
j_call: TRBJ1-1
cdr3_aa: CASSPSPTGANTEAFF
cdr3_nt: TGTGCCAGCTCACCTTCACCCACAGGGGCGAACACTGAAGCTTTCTTT

v_call: TRBV9
d_call: -
clone_size: -
j_call: TRBJ2-4
cdr3_aa: CASSVGSGAAKNIQYF
cdr3_nt: TGTGCCAGCAGCGTAGGATCGGGTGCAGCCAAAAACATTCAGTACTTC

v_call: TRBV12-5
d_call: -
clone_size: -
j_call: TRBJ2-3
cdr3_aa: CASGPSGTDTQYF
cdr3_nt: TGTGCTAGTGGTCCTTCAGGCACAGATACGCAGTATTTT

v_call: TRBV7-6
d_call: TRBD2
clone_size: -
j_call: TRBJ2-2
cdr3_aa: CASSLIRREESGELFF
cdr3_nt: TGTGCCAGCAGCTTAATACGGCGGGAGGAGAGCGGGGAGCTGTTTTTT

v_call: TRBV12-3/TRBV12-4
d_call: TRBD1
clone_size: -
j_call: TRBJ1-1
cdr3_aa: CASSPWDRGPFF
cdr3_nt: TGTGCCAGCAGTCCGTGGGACAGGGGTCCTTTCTTT

v_call: TRBV30
d_call: -
clone_size: -
j_call: TRBJ2-3
cdr3_aa: CAWSGSSADTQYF
cdr3_nt: TGTGCCTGGAGTGGTAGTAGCGCAGATACGCAGTATTTT

v_call: TRBV21-1
d_call: -
clone_size: -
j_call: TRBJ1-1
cdr3_aa: CASSKARGSSTAEAFF
cdr3_nt: TGTGCCAGCAGCAAAGCACGGGGGTCCTCAACCGCTGAAGCTTTCTTT

v_call: TRBV2
d_call: TRBD1
clone_size: -
j_call: TRBJ1-3
cdr3_aa: CASIPDRAGGNTIYF
cdr3_nt: TGTGCCAGCATTCCGGACAGGGCCGGCGGAAACACCATATATTTT

v_call: TRBV4-1
d_call: TRBD1
clone_size: -
j_call: TRBJ1-6
cdr3_aa: CASSPEGANSPLHF
cdr3_nt: TGCGCCAGCAGCCCCGAGGGGGCAAATTCACCCCTCCACTTT

v_call: TRBV12-3/TRBV12-4
d_call: -
clone_size: -
j_call: TRBJ2-1
cdr3_aa: CASSHGPPPFF
cdr3_nt: TGTGCCAGCAGCCATGGCCCCCCGCCGTTCTTC

v_call: TRBV18
d_call: -
clone_size: -
j_call: TRBJ1-4
cdr3_aa: CASSPIDRATNEKLFF
cdr3_nt: TGTGCCAGCTCACCAATCGACAGAGCAACTAATGAAAAACTGTTTTTT

v_call: TRBV19
d_call: -
clone_size: once
j_call: TRBJ2-4
cdr3_aa: CASSIQGQDAKNIQYF
cdr3_nt: TGTGCCAGTAGTATTCAGGGTCAAGATGCCAAAAACATTCAGTACTTC

v_call: TRBV11-2
d_call: -
clone_size: once
j_call: TRBJ2-6
cdr3_aa: CASSPFSGANVLTF
cdr3_nt: TGTGCCAGCAGCCCTTTCTCTGGGGCCAACGTCCTGACTTTC

v_call: TRBV5-4
d_call: TRBD2
clone_size: -
j_call: TRBJ2-2
cdr3_aa: CASSRLGGTSGVNTGELFF
cdr3_nt: TGTGCCAGCAGCCGATTGGGTGGGACTAGCGGTGTGAACACCGGGGAGCTGTTTTTT

v_call: TRBV5-1
d_call: TRBD1
clone_size: -
j_call: TRBJ2-5
cdr3_aa: CASSPGTGYETQYF
cdr3_nt: TGCGCCAGCAGCCCGGGGACAGGGTACGAGACCCAGTACTTC

v_call: TRBV2
d_call: TRBD2
clone_size: -
j_call: TRBJ2-1
cdr3_aa: CASSPPRGTSGGPSYNEQFF
cdr3_nt: TGTGCCAGCAGTCCACCTCGTGGGACTAGCGGGGGACCCTCCTACAATGAGCAGTTCTTC

v_call: TRBV6-1
d_call: -
clone_size: -
j_call: TRBJ1-2
cdr3_aa: CASSDRDRPRNYGYTF
cdr3_nt: TGTGCCAGCAGTGACCGCGACAGGCCTAGGAACTATGGCTACACCTTC

v_call: TRBV3-1/TRBV3-2
d_call: -
clone_size: -
j_call: TRBJ1-2
cdr3_aa: CASSQEVQGAYGYTF
cdr3_nt: TGTGCCAGCAGCCAAGAGGTTCAGGGTGCCTATGGCTACACCTTC

v_call: TRBV30
d_call: TRBD1
clone_size: -
j_call: TRBJ2-2
cdr3_aa: CAWISTGHAGELFF
cdr3_nt: TGTGCCTGGATCTCGACAGGGCACGCCGGGGAGCTGTTTTTT

v_call: TRBV5-1
d_call: -
clone_size: -
j_call: TRBJ1-5
cdr3_aa: CASSFGEGVQPQHF
cdr3_nt: TGCGCCAGCAGCTTTGGGGAGGGTGTTCAGCCCCAGCATTTT

v_call: TRBV5-5
d_call: TRBD1
clone_size: -
j_call: TRBJ2-2
cdr3_aa: CASRQGQGIGELFF
cdr3_nt: TGTGCCAGCAGACAAGGACAGGGGATAGGGGAGCTGTTTTTT

v_call: TRBV5-4
d_call: -
clone_size: -
j_call: TRBJ1-1
cdr3_aa: CASSLKTVNTEAFF
cdr3_nt: TGTGCCAGCAGCTTGAAAACGGTGAACACTGAAGCTTTCTTT

v_call: TRBV7-9
d_call: TRBD1
clone_size: -
j_call: TRBJ2-5
cdr3_aa: CASSLGQGQETQYF
cdr3_nt: TGTGCCAGCAGCCTCGGACAGGGCCAAGAGACCCAGTACTTC

v_call: TRBV27
d_call: -
clone_size: -
j_call: TRBJ1-2
cdr3_aa: CASSPSKPSGLSGYTF
cdr3_nt: TGTGCCAGCAGTCCAAGTAAACCCTCAGGGCTTAGCGGCTACACCTTC

v_call: TRBV6-2/TRBV6-3
d_call: TRBD1
clone_size: -
j_call: TRBJ2-1
cdr3_aa: CASSRNQGKGAYEQFF
cdr3_nt: TGTGCCAGCAGTAGGAATCAGGGGAAGGGGGCCTATGAGCAGTTCTTC

v_call: TRBV4-3
d_call: -
clone_size: -
j_call: TRBJ1-5
cdr3_aa: CASSPGGNQPQHF
cdr3_nt: TGCGCCAGCAGCCCCGGGGGCAATCAGCCCCAGCATTTT

v_call: TRBV24-1
d_call: -
clone_size: -
j_call: TRBJ2-3
cdr3_aa: CATSGLRGGASSTDTQYF
cdr3_nt: TGTGCCACCAGTGGCCTAAGGGGGGGGGCTTCTAGCACAGATACGCAGTATTTT

v_call: TRBV30
d_call: TRBD1
clone_size: -
j_call: TRBJ1-2
cdr3_aa: CAWMKPGQGLNYGYTF
cdr3_nt: TGTGCCTGGATGAAACCGGGACAGGGTTTAAACTATGGCTACACCTTC

v_call: TRBV5-3
d_call: -
clone_size: once
j_call: TRBJ2-3
cdr3_aa: CARSSTQYF
cdr3_nt: TGTGCCAGAAGCTCGACGCAGTATTTT

v_call: TRBV19
d_call: TRBD1
clone_size: -
j_call: TRBJ1-1
cdr3_aa: CASRPGGKDTEAFF
cdr3_nt: TGTGCCAGTCGCCCAGGGGGCAAGGACACTGAAGCTTTCTTT

v_call: TRBV7-7
d_call: TRBD2
clone_size: -
j_call: TRBJ2-2
cdr3_aa: CASSPLGAGDSGELFF
cdr3_nt: TGTGCTAGCAGCCCTTTAGGAGCGGGGGATTCCGGGGAGCTGTTTTTT

v_call: TRBV18
d_call: -
clone_size: -
j_call: TRBJ2-5
cdr3_aa: CASSRQGWETQYF
cdr3_nt: TGTGCCAGCTCACGTCAGGGGTGGGAGACCCAGTACTTC

v_call: TRBV19
d_call: TRBD1
clone_size: -
j_call: TRBJ1-2
cdr3_aa: CASSWTGTPYGYTF
cdr3_nt: TGTGCCAGTAGTTGGACAGGAACTCCCTATGGCTACACCTTC

v_call: TRBV3-1/TRBV3-2
d_call: TRBD1
clone_size: -
j_call: TRBJ2-7
cdr3_aa: CASSPGTGLSYEQYF
cdr3_nt: TGTGCCAGCAGCCCCGGGACAGGCCTCTCCTACGAGCAGTACTTC

v_call: TRBV7-9
d_call: -
clone_size: few
j_call: TRBJ1-2
cdr3_aa: CASSPDIYGYTF
cdr3_nt: TGTGCCAGCAGCCCAGACATCTATGGCTACACCTTC

v_call: TRBV18
d_call: TRBD1
clone_size: once
j_call: TRBJ1-3
cdr3_aa: CASSPGTGRSGNTIYF
cdr3_nt: TGTGCCAGCTCACCAGGGACAGGGCGCTCTGGAAACACCATATATTTT

v_call: TRBV3-1/TRBV3-2
d_call: -
clone_size: -
j_call: TRBJ2-3
cdr3_aa: CASSSWTAALTDTQYF
cdr3_nt: TGTGCCAGCAGCTCCTGGACAGCAGCTCTCACAGATACGCAGTATTTT

v_call: TRBV5-1
d_call: TRBD1
clone_size: -
j_call: TRBJ1-2
cdr3_aa: CASSIGTGADGYTF
cdr3_nt: TGCGCCAGCAGCATAGGGACAGGGGCTGATGGCTACACCTTC

v_call: TRBV19
d_call: TRBD2
clone_size: -
j_call: TRBJ2-5
cdr3_aa: CASSTISGGETQYF
cdr3_nt: TGTGCCAGTAGTACCATTAGCGGGGGAGAGACCCAGTACTTC

v_call: TRBV5-8
d_call: -
clone_size: -
j_call: TRBJ2-3
cdr3_aa: CASRLRSSSVGDTQYF
cdr3_nt: TGTGCCAGCAGGTTGAGGAGTTCTAGCGTTGGAGATACGCAGTATTTT

v_call: TRBV7-9
d_call: -
clone_size: -
j_call: TRBJ2-7
cdr3_aa: CASSRGGPYEQYF
cdr3_nt: TGTGCCAGCAGCCGCGGAGGCCCATACGAGCAGTACTTC

v_call: TRBV28
d_call: -
clone_size: -
j_call: TRBJ1-3
cdr3_aa: CASKNQDGYGTGDRNTIYF
cdr3_nt: TGTGCCAGCAAAAATCAAGACGGGTACGGTACGGGAGACAGAAACACCATATATTTT

v_call: TRBV28
d_call: -
clone_size: -
j_call: TRBJ1-2
cdr3_aa: CASRPGSSYGYTF
cdr3_nt: TGTGCCAGCAGACCCGGGAGCTCCTATGGCTACACCTTC

v_call: TRBV6-4
d_call: -
clone_size: -
j_call: TRBJ2-3
cdr3_aa: CASLQGDTQYF
cdr3_nt: TGTGCCAGCCTCCAGGGGGATACGCAGTATTTT

v_call: TRBV3-1/TRBV3-2
d_call: -
clone_size: -
j_call: TRBJ1-4
cdr3_aa: CASSQDGEKLFF
cdr3_nt: TGTGCCAGCAGCCAAGATGGCGAAAAACTGTTTTTT

v_call: TRBV5-6
d_call: -
clone_size: -
j_call: TRBJ2-2
cdr3_aa: CASSRTGELFF
cdr3_nt: TGTGCCAGCAGTCGCACCGGGGAGCTGTTTTTT

v_call: TRBV11-2
d_call: TRBD2
clone_size: -
j_call: TRBJ2-1
cdr3_aa: CASSFSGSSYNEQFF
cdr3_nt: TGTGCCAGCAGCTTTAGCGGGTCCTCCTACAATGAGCAGTTCTTC

v_call: TRBV6-6
d_call: -
clone_size: -
j_call: TRBJ2-3
cdr3_aa: CASSPGTTSTDTQYF
cdr3_nt: TGTGCCAGCAGTCCCGGGACAACTAGCACAGATACGCAGTATTTT

v_call: TRBV5-1
d_call: -
clone_size: -
j_call: TRBJ2-1
cdr3_aa: CASSLGGASYNEQFF
cdr3_nt: TGCGCCAGCAGCTTGGGCGGGGCCTCCTACAATGAGCAGTTCTTC

v_call: TRBV6-2/TRBV6-3
d_call: -
clone_size: -
j_call: TRBJ2-7
cdr3_aa: CASSHSGGRSSYEQYF
cdr3_nt: TGTGCCAGCAGCCACTCGGGTGGAAGGTCGAGCTACGAGCAGTACTTC

v_call: TRBV4-1
d_call: TRBD2
clone_size: -
j_call: TRBJ2-5
cdr3_aa: CASSQVGLSPGYF
cdr3_nt: TGCGCCAGCAGCCAAGTGGGACTAAGCCCCGGGTACTTC

v_call: TRBV4-3
d_call: -
clone_size: -
j_call: TRBJ2-6
cdr3_aa: CASSQEGTEGSNVLTF
cdr3_nt: TGCGCCAGCAGCCAAGAAGGGACTGAGGGTTCCAACGTCCTGACTTTC

v_call: TRBV6-1
d_call: TRBD1
clone_size: -
j_call: TRBJ1-5
cdr3_aa: CASSEFTGAQPQHF
cdr3_nt: TGTGCCAGCAGTGAATTTACAGGGGCTCAGCCCCAGCATTTT

v_call: TRBV19
d_call: TRBD1
clone_size: -
j_call: TRBJ1-3
cdr3_aa: CASRSVGRGIENTIYF
cdr3_nt: TGTGCCAGTAGATCGGTGGGCAGGGGGATTGAAAACACCATATATTTT

v_call: TRBV6-1
d_call: -
clone_size: -
j_call: TRBJ1-4
cdr3_aa: CASSEGAGVEKLFF
cdr3_nt: TGTGCCAGCAGTGAAGGGGCAGGGGTTGAAAAACTGTTTTTT

v_call: TRBV14
d_call: TRBD2
clone_size: few
j_call: TRBJ2-1
cdr3_aa: CASSPLAGTYNEQFF
cdr3_nt: TGTGCCAGCAGCCCTTTAGCGGGAACATACAATGAGCAGTTCTTC